The rows below give T cell receptor beta chains drawn from one sample of a study of blood T cell repertoires in COVID-19. Data came from immunoSEQ multiplex PCR; TCRdb stores just in-frame clones and leaves some out. The repertoire includes over 150,000 clones, nearly 90% of them detected once, and around 17% sits in the top ten. Sequenced sample: peripheral blood. The receptor set was obtained from a man in his fifties or sixties with COVID-19, enrolled during active disease. Each CDR3 is given with its conserved first and last residue. A D gene is named only where the DNA matches it firmly. Clone sizes are given selectively: once, few, many, or a class where the clone is expanded.

v_call	d_call	clone_size	j_call	cdr3_nt	cdr3_aa
TRBV5-1	TRBD1	.	TRBJ1-4	TGCGCCAGCAGCGCCGGGACAGGGGGCGTGGGGCTGGAAAAACTGTTTTTT	CASSAGTGGVGLEKLFF
TRBV6-1	TRBD1	.	TRBJ2-5	TGTGCCAGCAGTGCTACCGGACAGGGGGCTGGAGAGACCCAGTACTTC	CASSATGQGAGETQYF
TRBV18	TRBD2	.	TRBJ2-5	TGTGCCAGCTCACCGCGGCTAGCGGGGCGACAAGAGACCCAGTACTTC	CASSPRLAGRQETQYF
TRBV15	TRBD1	.	TRBJ1-1	TGTGCCACCAGCCGGGGCAGGACAGGGGGCTACACTGAAGCTTTCTTT	CATSRGRTGGYTEAFF
TRBV7-2	.	.	TRBJ2-1	TGTGCCAGCAGCTTACCACAGATAGTAGGGCAGTTCTTC	CASSLPQIVGQFF
TRBV18	TRBD1	.	TRBJ1-1	TGTGCCAGCTCACCACCGAAGGGACAGGGGGCCAGTACTGAAGCTTTCTTT	CASSPPKGQGASTEAFF
TRBV27	.	.	TRBJ2-2	TGTGCCAGCAAGAAATTGACAGCGAACACCGGGGAGCTGTTTTTT	CASKKLTANTGELFF
TRBV11-2	.	.	TRBJ2-6	TGTGCCAGCAGTCCTTCGGGGGTGCGGGCCAATGTCCTGACTTTC	CASSPSGVRANVLTF
TRBV29-1	.	.	TRBJ1-1	TGCAGCGTTGAGGCACAGAACACTGAAGCTTTCTTT	CSVEAQNTEAFF
TRBV7-3	.	.	TRBJ1-2	TGTGCCAGCAGCTTAAACCCAGGCGTCAACTATGGCTACACCTTC	CASSLNPGVNYGYTF
TRBV30	.	.	TRBJ2-7	TGTGCCTGGAGTGTCAGGGGTTCCTACGAGCAGTACTTC	CAWSVRGSYEQYF
TRBV14	TRBD1	.	TRBJ1-2	TGTGCCAGCAGCCAAGATTTTGAGGGGGCACATGGCTACACCTTC	CASSQDFEGAHGYTF
TRBV30	TRBD1	.	TRBJ1-6	TGTGCCTGGAGTGGGAGGACAGGGGTGGGGAATTCACCCCTCCACTTT	CAWSGRTGVGNSPLHF
TRBV29-1	TRBD2	.	TRBJ2-1	TGCAGCGTTTTAGCGGGAGGGCCCTACAATGAGCAGTTCTTC	CSVLAGGPYNEQFF
TRBV2	TRBD1	.	TRBJ1-4	TGTGCCAGCAGCGGACAGGGTGGGGTGAAAAAACTGTTTTTT	CASSGQGGVKKLFF
TRBV30	.	.	TRBJ2-7	TGTGCCCGAAAGAGCTCCTACGAGCAGTACTTC	CARKSSYEQYF
TRBV7-2	.	.	TRBJ1-1	TGTGCCAGCAGCTCCGTCCGCGTGCGCGCTGAAGCTTTCTTT	CASSSVRVRAEAFF
TRBV7-8	TRBD1	.	TRBJ1-5	TGTGCCAGCAGCTTACTCGGACAGGGCTCAAGTCAGCCCCAGCATTTT	CASSLLGQGSSQPQHF
TRBV3-1/TRBV3-2	TRBD2	.	TRBJ2-1	TGTGCCAGCAGCCCGCCTAAACCGGGAGGTCAGTTCTTC	CASSPPKPGGQFF
TRBV5-5	TRBD2	.	TRBJ2-3	TGTGCCAGCAGCTCGGGACTAGGGCCAGATACGCAGTATTTT	CASSSGLGPDTQYF
TRBV6-5	TRBD1	.	TRBJ1-2	TGTGCCAGCAGTTCCGGACAGGGCCGGGGCTATGGCTACACCTTC	CASSSGQGRGYGYTF
TRBV6-5	TRBD1	few	TRBJ1-1	TGTGCCAGCAGACCCGGGACAGCGAACACTGAAGCTTTCTTT	CASRPGTANTEAFF
TRBV20-1	.	.	TRBJ2-7	TGCAGTGCTAGTAATCTCCCCGGTCGTCCTTCCTACGAGCAGTACTTC	CSASNLPGRPSYEQYF
TRBV27	TRBD2	.	TRBJ2-3	TGTGCCAGCAGTTTACACGGGAGGGCCGGGGACACAGATACGCAGTATTTT	CASSLHGRAGDTDTQYF
TRBV25-1	TRBD2	.	TRBJ2-1	TGTGCCAGCAGTGACCGGACTAGCGGGAGGGGCTATGAGCAGTTCTTC	CASSDRTSGRGYEQFF
TRBV28	.	.	TRBJ1-1	TGTGCCAGCACCCCCGGGGGGCAGACGGACACTGAAGCTTTCTTT	CASTPGGQTDTEAFF
TRBV9	TRBD1	.	TRBJ1-2	TGTGCCAGCAGTCCTACAGGGGACCGAGGCTATGGCTACACCTTC	CASSPTGDRGYGYTF
TRBV7-3	TRBD1	.	TRBJ1-6	TGTGCCAGCAGCTTAACACAGACAGGGTGGGTTAATTCACCCCTCCACTTT	CASSLTQTGWVNSPLHF
TRBV27	.	.	TRBJ2-3	TGTGCCAGCAGTAGGTCAGGGCGCACAGATACGCAGTATTTT	CASSRSGRTDTQYF
TRBV7-2	.	.	TRBJ2-2	TGTGCCAGCAGCCCGCAGGTTGGCACCGGGGAGCTGTTTTTT	CASSPQVGTGELFF
TRBV15	TRBD2	few	TRBJ2-5	TGTGCCACCAGGACCCCGGGAGGGACCCAGTACTTC	CATRTPGGTQYF
TRBV19	TRBD1	.	TRBJ2-1	TGTGCCAGTAGTCCGGGGACAGACAATGAGCAGTTCTTC	CASSPGTDNEQFF
TRBV3-1/TRBV3-2	.	.	TRBJ1-6	TGTGCCAGCAGCCCGGGGGGGGGTGCACCCCTCCACTTT	CASSPGGGAPLHF
TRBV9	.	few	TRBJ1-6	TGTGCCAGCAGCGTAGGAGGGGGAGGGGGGAATTCACCCCTCCACTTT	CASSVGGGGGNSPLHF
TRBV27	.	.	TRBJ2-7	TGTGCCAGCAATCGCCCGGGGATGGACGAGCAGTACTTC	CASNRPGMDEQYF
TRBV11-3	TRBD1	.	TRBJ1-5	TGTGCCAGCAGCACCCGGGACAGGGGGCATCAGCCCCAGCATTTT	CASSTRDRGHQPQHF
TRBV3-1/TRBV3-2	TRBD1	.	TRBJ1-1	TGTGCCAGCAGCCAAGAAGCAGGGGGGGAAGCTTTCTTT	CASSQEAGGEAFF
TRBV7-2	TRBD2	.	TRBJ2-2	TGTGCCAGCAAAATCGGGGGGGACTCAAACACCGGGGAGCTGTTTTTT	CASKIGGDSNTGELFF
TRBV7-9	TRBD2	.	TRBJ2-5	TGTGCCAGCAGCTTAGAGGGACTAGCGGAAGAGACCCAGTACTTC	CASSLEGLAEETQYF
TRBV4-1	.	.	TRBJ2-7	TGCGCCAGCAGCCAAGATCAGGGCTCCTACGAGCAGTACTTC	CASSQDQGSYEQYF
TRBV9	TRBD1	.	TRBJ1-5	TGTGCCAGCAGCCAAGGACAGGGGAGCAATCAGCCCCAGCATTTT	CASSQGQGSNQPQHF
TRBV5-4	TRBD2	.	TRBJ2-3	TGTGCCAGCAGCCGACCAACTAGCGGGGGGGCCAGGGTCGGAGATACGCAGTATTTT	CASSRPTSGGARVGDTQYF
TRBV6-2/TRBV6-3	TRBD2	.	TRBJ2-1	TGTGCCAGCAGTTCCCCCGATCTAGCGGTCTACAATGAGCAGTTCTTC	CASSSPDLAVYNEQFF
TRBV19	.	.	TRBJ1-2	TGTGCCAGTAGTATAGTCATCTCTGGGGAGTCTGGCTACACCTTC	CASSIVISGESGYTF
TRBV19	TRBD2	.	TRBJ2-3	TGTGCCAGTAGTGGGGGGGACTCCACAGATACGCAGTATTTT	CASSGGDSTDTQYF